This T cell receptor (beta chain) emerged from a study of Graves' ophthalmopathy and Graves' hyperthyroidism. The TCR beta CDR3 regions underwent amplification from RNA transcripts. An opening RT-PCR round employed HTBI primers and preceded a second-round multiplex PCR. TCRdb reanalysed the multiplex PCR reads using MiXCR and keeps one entry per CDR3 protein. The table has 450,000 to 600,000 distinct CDR3 sequences, 35% to 40% seen once; the top ten hold less than 4.5%. CDR3 length: 15 residues. The V gene lost 6 bases and the J gene lost 3 bases, with 17 bases spanning the gap. Per the germline V gene, CDR1 is ENHRY and CDR2 is SYGVKD. This clonotype was counted at least ten times.

This sequence was found in an adult man with Graves' hyperthyroidism. The chain combines TRBV10-3 with TRBJ2-5; D ambiguous. Sample: peripheral blood or thyroid tissue (not recorded which). CDR3 in amino acids: CAISRLGSGEETQYF. The CDR3 DNA reads TGTGCCATCAGCCGCCTTGGTAGTGGGGAAGAGACCCAGTACTTC.